This T cell receptor (beta chain) was sequenced for a study of cytomegalovirus exposure and HLA in healthy donors. Some clones are missing from TCRdb's copy, which holds only in-frame ones; the method was immunoSEQ multiplex PCR. The table includes 85,000 to 120,000 clones, 88% detected once. The length of the CDR3 is 13 residues. Per the germline V gene, CDR1 is MRHNA and CDR2 is SNTAGT. Deletions cut 3 bases from V and 3 bases from J, with 7 bases between. This TCR derives from a woman between 18 and 29 years old in good health and CMV-seropositive. The chain carries TRBV6-4 and TRBJ2-3, with D maybe TRBD2 (5 bases). Sequenced input: PBMCs. DNA of the CDR3: TGTGCCAGCAGTGAGGCGGGTACAGATACGCAGTATTTT. Its translation: CASSEAGTDTQYF.